This T cell receptor beta chain originates from a study of cytotoxic CD8 clonotypes in ibrutinib-treated CLL. Findings and caveats of the study: Higher clonality was seen at ibrutinib response and a return toward baseline at progression.

Around 1.8 micrograms of genomic DNA (from cryopreserved PBMCs) were used for TCR beta libraries. Points on this clone: Antigen: not known.

Depth targeted 1 in 200,000 to 1 in 1 million T cells, averaging roughly 9.3x coverage per clonotype. The assay was immunoSEQ multiplex PCR, and TCRdb's table has in-frame clones only and misses some. The sample has approximately 130,000 clones, around four fifths seen once. The sequencing here drew on PBMCs, taken after 24 months of ibrutinib treatment. This clonotype originated in a human donor with chronic lymphocytic leukemia.

This CDR3 reads CASSVSGHMNTEAFF. CDR3 bases: TGTGCCAGCAGCGTCTCAGGACACATGAACACTGAAGCTTTCTTT. The J gene is TRBJ1-1, the V gene TRBV9, with D maybe TRBD1 (5 bases). The CDR3 length is 15 residues. In germline, CDR1 is SGDLS, CDR2 YYNGEE. V dropped 2 bases and J dropped 0 bases, with 11 bases sitting between them.